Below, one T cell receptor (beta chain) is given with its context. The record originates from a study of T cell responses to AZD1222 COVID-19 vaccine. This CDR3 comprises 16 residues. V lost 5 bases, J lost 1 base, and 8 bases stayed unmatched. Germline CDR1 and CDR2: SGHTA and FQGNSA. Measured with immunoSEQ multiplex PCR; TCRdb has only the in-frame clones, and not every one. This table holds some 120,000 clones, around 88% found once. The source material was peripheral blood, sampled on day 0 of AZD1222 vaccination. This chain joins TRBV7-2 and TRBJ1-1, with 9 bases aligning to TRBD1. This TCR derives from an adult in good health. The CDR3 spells CASSPAGTGRNTEAFF. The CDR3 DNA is TGTGCCAGCAGCCCCGCGGGGACAGGGCGGAACACTGAAGCTTTCTTT.